This TCR beta chain is from a study of T cells in Graves' hyperthyroidism and ophthalmopathy. Study-wide findings and caveats: Blood also held most thyroid clonotypes expanded beyond 0.001.

The TCR beta CDR3 regions underwent amplification using RNA transcripts as the source. The HTBI primer set drove a first-round RT-PCR of the TCR CDR3. TCRdb reanalysed the multiplex PCR reads using MiXCR and keeps one entry per CDR3 protein. The data show about 540,000 distinct CDR3 sequences, around 46% seen once. Newly diagnosed patients aged 18 to 65 had hyperthyroidism of under 2 months' duration. CDR1 is SNHLY and CDR2 is FYNNEI in the germline V gene. The CDR3 is 15 amino acids. V lost 3 bases to trimming and J lost 4 bases, with 15 bases between them. This clonotype was detected ten times or more. Its specificity is not known.

The receptor was isolated from a woman aged 18-29 years with Graves' hyperthyroidism. The source material was peripheral blood or thyroid tissue (not recorded which). This chain links TRBV2 with TRBJ2-5; TRBD2 is a possible D gene (6 bases). The CDR3 spells CASSDRDARGETQYF. CDR3 nucleotides: TGTGCCAGCAGTGACAGAGACGCGCGGGGAGAGACCCAGTACTTC. Together with reference TRBV2 and TRBJ2-5, the CDR3 gives the full variable domain: EPEVTQTPSHQVTQMGQEVILRCVPISNHLYFYWYRQILGQKVEFLVSFYNNEISEKSEIFDDQFSVERPDGSNFTLKIRSTKLEDSAMYFCASSDRDARGETQYFGPGTRLLVL.